The subject of this entry is one T cell receptor beta chain. Antigen unknown. Libraries were prepared by immunoSEQ multiplex PCR; TCRdb keeps only in-frame clonotypes and omits some of them. The table has 150,000 to 200,000 clones, 94% seen once; the top ten hold about 0.64%. The data belong to a study of T cell responses to AZD1222 COVID-19 vaccine. General study findings and limits: Across the whole spike, CD4 TCRs peaked at regions 160-218 and 743-854. As reported, nearly half of all spike-specific TCRs target variant regions that are unmutated.

Source: peripheral blood, taken on day 0 of AZD1222 vaccination. The TCR sequence derives from an adult in good health.

The CDR3 sequence: CASSVGTEIYNSPLHF. For the CDR3, the DNA is TGTGCCAGTAGTGTCGGGACAGAGATCTATAATTCACCCCTCCACTTT. The V and J genes are TRBV19 and TRBJ1-6; 7 bases line up with TRBD1. The CDR3 runs to 16 residues. The trim removed 5 bases at V and 3 bases at J, leaving 7 bases unmatched. From germline, CDR1 is LNHDA and CDR2 SQIVND (reference sequence).